These 30 T cell receptor beta chains were all obtained from the same sample, sequenced in a study of graft-versus-host responses after intestinal transplantation. Libraries were prepared by immunoSEQ multiplex PCR; TCRdb keeps only in-frame clonotypes and omits some of them. The sample has more than 95,000 clones; 87% are singletons. No antigen is known for these receptors. The starting material was unstimulated CD4+ T cells sorted from spleen or lymph node cells, obtained before intestinal transplant. The origin of the receptors is a human donor who received an intestinal transplant.

This chain connects TRBV5-1 to TRBJ1-1, with D perhaps TRBD1 (5 bases). V was shortened by 1 base and J by 0 bases, with 13 bases between the two germline ends. CDR3 size: 16 residues. CDR1 is SGHRS, CDR2 YFSETQ, per germline. The CDR3 DNA reads as TGCGCCAGCAGCTTGAATGAAGTCAGGGTGAACACTGAAGCTTTCTTT. Translated: CASSLNEVRVNTEAFF.

This clone was seen a handful of times. The chain has TRBV2 and TRBJ2-1, with TRBD2 matching 12 bases. Germline-derived CDR1 and CDR2 are SNHLY and FYNNEI. V shed 8 bases and J 8 bases; nucleotides not matched to a gene: 1. The CDR3 is made up of 12 amino acids. CDR3 amino acids: CASRLAGDEQFF. CDR3 coding DNA: TGTGCCAGCCGACTAGCGGGAGATGAGCAGTTCTTC.

The chain joins TRBV10-3 to TRBJ2-1; D is unclear. The CDR3 runs 10 residues. Looked up from germline, CDR1 is ENHRY and CDR2 is SYGVKD. The ends were cut back, 6 bases at V and 6 bases at J, with 3 bases in the middle. This CDR3 reads CAIRVNEQFF. In DNA form, the CDR3 reads TGTGCCATCAGGGTCAATGAGCAGTTCTTC.

The chain joins TRBV20-1 to TRBJ2-7; D is ambiguous. V was shortened by 6 bases and J by 4 bases, with 7 bases between the two germline ends. Germline V CDR1 and CDR2: DFQATT, SNEGSKA (reference sequence). This CDR3 has 10 residues. CDR3 sequence reads: CSALWYEQYF. CDR3 DNA sequence: TGCAGTGCGCTTTGGTACGAGCAGTACTTC.

The chain recombines TRBV5-1 with TRBJ2-1, with TRBD2 matching 8 bases. Trimming cost V 4 bases and J 0 bases; bases outside gene matches: 3. The CDR3 has 15 amino acids. In germline, CDR1 is SGHRS, CDR2 YFSETQ. CDR3 region: CASSQSGGSYNEQFF. The CDR3 DNA sequence: TGCGCCAGCAGCCAAAGCGGGGGCTCCTACAATGAGCAGTTCTTC.

The chain combines TRBV5-1 with TRBJ2-1, with D hard to call. Trimming pared 1 base from V and 8 bases from J, leaving 10 bases between. Germline V CDR1 and CDR2: SGHRS, YFSETQ. This CDR3 spans 13 amino acids. CDR3 loop: CASSLSRGDEQFF. The CDR3 region has the DNA TGCGCCAGCAGCTTGAGCCGAGGCGATGAGCAGTTCTTC.

This rearrangement joins TRBV5-4 to TRBJ1-3; unclear D gene. Germline CDR1 and CDR2: SGHNT and YYREEE (reference sequence). This CDR3 is built from 16 residues. V was shortened by 4 bases and J by 1 base, with 15 bases between the two germline ends. The CDR3 reads CASSLSLPGSGNTIYF. The CDR3 region has the DNA TGTGCCAGCAGCCTCTCCCTCCCCGGGTCTGGAAACACCATATATTTT.

This clone appeared a single time. The V call is TRBV9, the J call TRBJ2-5, with 7 bases identical to TRBD2. V gave up 3 bases and J gave up 4 bases; unmatched junction bases: 6. CDR1 and CDR2 (germline): SGDLS, YYNGEE. The CDR3 runs 14 residues. The CDR3 loop is CASSGTRLGETQYF. As DNA, the CDR3 is TGTGCCAGCAGCGGGACTAGGCTTGGAGAGACCCAGTACTTC. Full variable domain (remainder filled in from reference TRBV9 and TRBJ2-5): DSGVTQTPKHLITATGQRVTLRCSPRSGDLSVYWYQQSLDQGLQFLIQYYNGEERAKGNILERFSAQQFPDLHSELNLSSLELGDSALYFCASSGTRLGETQYFGPGTRLLVL.

This clone was recorded only once. The gene calls are TRBV18 and TRBJ2-7; no clear D. V lost 4 bases to trimming and J lost 9 bases, with 13 bases between them. Germline values: CDR1 KGHSH, CDR2 LQKENI. The CDR3 spans 12 residues. In DNA, the CDR3 is TGTGCCAGCTCACTACGAGAGGTTGTGCAGTACTTC. Translated, it gives CASSLREVVQYF.

This clone showed up just once. The V and J genes are TRBV7-9 and TRBJ2-5; unclear D gene. This CDR3 is 12 amino acids long. Deletions cut 5 bases from V and 4 bases from J, with 8 bases between. CDR1 and CDR2 from the germline V gene are SEHNR and FQNEAQ (reference sequence). CDR3 sequence reads: CASSKGSETQYF. The CDR3 DNA follows: TGTGCCAGCAGCAAAGGTTCAGAGACCCAGTACTTC.

The V gene is TRBV18, the J gene TRBJ2-5, with 8 positions matching TRBD1. This CDR3 has 13 residues. Trimming took 6 bases from V and 4 from J; bases not matched to a gene: 4. Germline CDR1 KGHSH, CDR2 LQKENI. The CDR3 nucleotides are TGTGCCAGCTCGACACAGGGGGTAGAGACCCAGTACTTC. This gives the protein CASSTQGVETQYF.

This chain uses TRBV6-5 with TRBJ1-4; no firm D call. There are 15 residues in the CDR3. CDR1 MNHEY and CDR2 SVGAGI come from the germline V gene. V lost 0 bases, J lost 3 bases, and 8 bases lay in between. CDR3 in DNA: TGTGCCAGCAGTTACTCGGTCTTCTCTAATGAAAAACTGTTTTTT. Translation gives CASSYSVFSNEKLFF.

The chain links TRBV5-6 to TRBJ2-5, with D perhaps matching TRBD1 (5 bases). Trimming pared 0 bases from V and 1 base from J, leaving 10 bases between. CDR3 length equals 15 residues. Germline-derived CDR1 and CDR2 are SGHDT and YYEEEE. CDR3 in amino acids: CASSLVGLLQETQYF. DNA of the CDR3: TGTGCCAGCAGCTTGGTGGGGCTCCTCCAAGAGACCCAGTACTTC. Together with reference TRBV5-6 and TRBJ2-5, the CDR3 gives the full variable domain: DAGVTQSPTHLIKTRGQQVTLRCSPKSGHDTVSWYQQALGQGPQFIFQYYEEEERQRGNFPDRFSGHQFPNYSSELNVNALLLGDSALYLCASSLVGLLQETQYFGPGTRLLVL.

The chain couples TRBV5-1 to TRBJ2-5; TRBD2 matches 11 bases. The CDR3 is 17 amino acids. The ends lost 1 base at V and 2 bases at J; junction bases unmatched: 7. Germline CDR1 and CDR2: SGHRS and YFSETQ. CDR3 protein: CASSLSTSGGEQETQYF. In nucleotides, the CDR3 is TGCGCCAGCAGCTTGTCTACTAGCGGGGGAGAACAAGAGACCCAGTACTTC.

This clone appeared once. V usage is TRBV14 and J usage is TRBJ2-3; the match to TRBD1 covers 10 bases. The germline V gene has CDR1 SGHDN and CDR2 FVKESK. The CDR3 consists of 17 residues. Germline trimming cut 4 bases from V and 1 base from J; bases unmatched to any gene: 8. The DNA for the CDR3 is TGTGCCAGCAGCCCCAGGACAGGGGGGCATGGCACAGATACGCAGTATTTT. This gives the protein CASSPRTGGHGTDTQYF. Supplemented by reference TRBV14 and TRBJ2-3, the full variable domain reads EAGVTQFPSHSVIEKGQTVTLRCDPISGHDNLYWYRRVMGKEIKFLLHFVKESKQDESGMPNNRFLAERTGGTYSTLKVQPAELEDSGVYFCASSPRTGGHGTDTQYFGPGTRLTVL.

The rearrangement joins TRBV30 to TRBJ1-5; D uncertain. Germline assignment: CDR1 GTSNPN and CDR2 SVGIG (reference sequence). CDR3 length: 13 residues. Trimming shortened V by 7 bases and J by 1 base, and 11 bases separated the two germline ends. CDR3 coding DNA: TGTGCCTACAGCTTACAAAGCAATCAGCCCCAGCATTTT. It yields the protein CAYSLQSNQPQHF.

This chain joins TRBV6-5 and TRBJ1-2; possible D gene TRBD1, 6 bases. This CDR3 has 13 residues. In germline, CDR1 is MNHEY, CDR2 SVGAGI. The V end lost 7 bases, the J end lost 7 bases, and 16 bases lay between the germline ends. The DNA of the CDR3 is TGTGCCAGCACGTCGGGGGGCAGGGGTGGCTACACCTTC. Translated: CASTSGGRGGYTF.

CDR3 in DNA: TGTGCCAGCAGCGTAGCGGGGACAGGGGATCAGCCCCAGCATTTT. Translating gives CASSVAGTGDQPQHF. This chain uses TRBV9 with TRBJ1-5, with 10 bases identical to TRBD1. This CDR3 spans 15 amino acids. With V trimmed by 0 bases and J by 5 bases, 2 bases remained unmatched. Germline V gene sequence: CDR1 SGDLS, CDR2 YYNGEE.

This clone was seen only a few times. The rearrangement uses TRBV5-1 and TRBJ1-6; 7 bases fit TRBD1. The CDR3 is made up of 16 amino acids. Germline lookup yields CDR1 SGHRS and CDR2 YFSETQ. V shed 2 bases and J 5 bases; nucleotides not matched to a gene: 7. CDR3 in DNA: TGCGCCAGCAGCTTAAGGGGGCCGATCGATAATTCACCCCTCCACTTT. As protein: CASSLRGPIDNSPLHF.

The CDR3 DNA sequence: TGTGCCAGCAGTCGGGGAACAGGGAAGGAGACCCAGTACTTC. It encodes CASSRGTGKETQYF. This chain uses TRBV6-5 with TRBJ2-5; the D gene is possibly TRBD1 (6 bases). CDR3 length: 14 amino acids. CDR1 is MNHEY and CDR2 is SVGAGI in the germline V gene. Trimming took 5 bases from V and 5 from J, leaving 15 bases between them.

The chain uses TRBV9 and TRBJ2-1; possibly TRBD2 for D (5 bases). The CDR3 is made up of 16 amino acids. V shed 0 bases and J shed 2 bases, with 12 bases lying between them. Germline V gene data show CDR1 as SGDLS and CDR2 as YYNGEE. CDR3 sequence: CASSVGVGAAYNEQFF. The CDR3 DNA sequence: TGTGCCAGCAGCGTAGGTGTGGGAGCGGCCTACAATGAGCAGTTCTTC.

The V call is TRBV5-1, the J call TRBJ2-5; D may be TRBD1 (7 bases). Germline loops: CDR1 SGHRS, CDR2 YFSETQ. V was clipped by 5 bases and J by 5 bases, with 13 bases between them. The length of the CDR3 is 13 residues. In DNA, the CDR3 is TGCGCCAGCAGTGCCAGGGGGGAGGAGACCCAGTACTTC. Residues: CASSARGEETQYF.

The V and J genes are TRBV11-2 and TRBJ2-7, with 11 bases fitting TRBD2. V was pared by 2 bases and J by 5 bases, with 8 bases of the junction left unmatched. The CDR3 runs to 16 residues. Germline V gene sequence: CDR1 SGHAT, CDR2 FQNNGV. The CDR3 loop is CASSLSPSGRMNEQYF. CDR3 nucleotides: TGTGCCAGCAGCTTATCCCCTAGCGGGAGGATGAACGAGCAGTACTTC.

The chain links TRBV2 to TRBJ2-3; weak D call: TRBD1 (6 bases). Germline V gene sequence: CDR1 SNHLY, CDR2 FYNNEI. Trimming removed 6 bases from V and 0 bases from J, with 13 bases in between. The CDR3 spans 15 residues. CDR3 region: CASRGQLSSTDTQYF. The CDR3, as DNA: TGTGCCAGCAGAGGACAGCTCTCTAGCACAGATACGCAGTATTTT.

The chain employs TRBV27 and TRBJ2-5; 7 bases are shared with TRBD1. The DNA end favors TRBJ2-7, so the J call may be wrong. Germline V gene sequence: CDR1 MNHEY, CDR2 SMNVEV (reference sequence). CDR3 size: 14 residues. CDR3 in DNA: TGTGCCAGCCGGAAGGGACAGCTCACTTACGAGCAGTACTTC. Translating it yields CASRKGQLTYEQYF.

The CDR3 loop reads CASSLGTGDTEAFF. The CDR3 DNA reads TGTGCCAGCAGCTTAGGGACAGGGGACACTGAAGCTTTCTTT. J is TRBJ1-1 and V is TRBV7-6; 9 bases are shared with TRBD1. In germline, CDR1 is SGHVS, CDR2 FNYEAQ. With V trimmed by 1 base and J by 3 bases, 0 bases remained unmatched. The CDR3 totals 14 residues.

This rearrangement joins TRBV11-3 to TRBJ2-5; D unclear. CDR3 length: 14 amino acids. The V and J ends lost 3 bases and 5 bases respectively, with 13 bases between them. Germline V CDR1 and CDR2: SGHNT, YENEEA. The CDR3 DNA follows: TGTGCCAGCAGCTTTGCCTCCCAACCCGAGACCCAGTACTTC. This sequence encodes CASSFASQPETQYF.

The V gene is TRBV25-1, the J gene TRBJ1-6; D gene uncertain. The CDR3 covers 10 residues. The V and J ends lost 5 bases and 15 bases respectively, with 8 bases between them. CDR1 is MGHDK and CDR2 is SYGVNS in the germline V gene. The CDR3 sequence: CASSSGILHF. The CDR3, as DNA: TGTGCCAGCAGTTCGGGGATCCTCCACTTT. Together with reference TRBV25-1 and TRBJ1-6, the CDR3 gives the full variable domain: EADIYQTPRYLVIGTGKKITLECSQTMGHDKMYWYQQDPGMELHLIHYSYGVNSTEKGDLSSESTVSRIRTEHFPLTLESARPSHTSQYLCASSSGILHFGNGTRLTVT.

In its sample, this clone was seen a few times. The CDR3 protein is CASRPGHLYEQYF. DNA of the CDR3: TGTGCCAGCAGACCGGGACACCTCTACGAGCAGTACTTC. The rearrangement links TRBV28 to TRBJ2-7; a possible D gene is TRBD1 (6 bases). V lost 6 bases and J 3 bases, leaving 12 bases between the germline ends. The CDR3 runs 13 residues. CDR1 MDHEN and CDR2 SYDVKM come from the germline V gene.

On this clone: One end of the junction varies from germline; a read error may be responsible. J is TRBJ2-7 and V is TRBV30; D is ambiguous. The CDR3 extends over 10 amino acids. Germline V gives CDR1 GTSNPN, CDR2 SVGIG (reference sequence). The CDR3 here is CAWCTYGQYF. The CDR3 DNA sequence: TGTGCCTGGTGTACCTACGGGCAGTACTTC. Supplemented by reference TRBV30 and TRBJ2-7, the full variable domain reads SQTIHQWPATLVQPVGSPLSLECTVEGTSNPNLYWYRQAAGRGLQLLFYSVGIGQISSEVPQNLSASRPQDRQFILSSKKLLLSDSGFYLCAWCTYGQYFGPGTRLTVT.